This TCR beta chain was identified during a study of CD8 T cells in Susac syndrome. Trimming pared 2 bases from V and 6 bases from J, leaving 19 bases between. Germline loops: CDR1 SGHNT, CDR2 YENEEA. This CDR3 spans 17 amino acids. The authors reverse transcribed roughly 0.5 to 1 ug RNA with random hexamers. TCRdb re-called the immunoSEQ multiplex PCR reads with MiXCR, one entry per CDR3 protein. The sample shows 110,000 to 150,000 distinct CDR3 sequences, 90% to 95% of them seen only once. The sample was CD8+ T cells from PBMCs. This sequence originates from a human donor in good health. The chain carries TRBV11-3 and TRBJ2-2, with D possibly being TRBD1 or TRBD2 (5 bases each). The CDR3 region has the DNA TGTGCCAGCAGCTTATATCATATGATGGGGGAAGCCGGGGAGCTGTTTTTT. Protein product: CASSLYHMMGEAGELFF.